Listed below are T cell receptor beta chains from one sample, sequenced in a study of shared clonotypes between healthy human individuals. Here immunoSEQ multiplex PCR was the method, and the copy in TCRdb shows in-frame clones only, minus some. The sample consists of 550,000 to 850,000 clones, around 67% of them appearing once. Specimen: memory CD4+ T cells sorted from blood. The receptors originated from a woman aged 25 to 39 in good health. CDR3s include the opening cysteine and the closing phenylalanine or tryptophan. D genes are given only for firm matches. Expanded clones are given a class, and other clones once, few, many or no size at all.

v_gene	d_gene	j_gene	abundance	CDR3nt	CDR3aa
TRBV18	.	TRBJ2-2	.	TGTGCCAGCTCACCCACAGGAGGCTGGTCCGGGGAGCTGTTTTTT	CASSPTGGWSGELFF
TRBV6-4	TRBD1	TRBJ1-5	many	TGTGCCAGCAGGGCCGGGACAGGGGGCCAGCCCCAGCATTTT	CASRAGTGGQPQHF
TRBV5-1	TRBD1	TRBJ1-4	.	TGCGCCAGCTACAAACCGGGACAGGGGGCCGGGCTGTTTTTT	CASYKPGQGAGLFF
TRBV27	.	TRBJ1-1	.	TGTGCCAGCAGTCCGGGACGCTTGAACACTGAAGCTTTCTTT	CASSPGRLNTEAFF
TRBV5-1	.	TRBJ2-7	.	TGCGCCAGCAGCCGAGGGGAGTACGAGCAGTACTTC	CASSRGEYEQYF
TRBV7-2	.	TRBJ2-2	.	TGTGCCAGCAGCTTTGAGTGGTCCGGGGAGCTGTTTTTT	CASSFEWSGELFF
TRBV4-2	TRBD2	TRBJ2-5	.	TGTGCCAGCAGCCAAACCGGGACTACAGAAGAGACCCAGTACTTC	CASSQTGTTEETQYF
TRBV4-2	TRBD2	TRBJ2-7	once	TGTGCCAGCAGCCAAGCGGGAAGCGGGAGTTACGAGCAGTACTTC	CASSQAGSGSYEQYF
TRBV25-1	.	TRBJ1-3	.	TGTGCCAGCCAAAGCCCTGGAAACACCATATATTTT	CASQSPGNTIYF
TRBV6-1	.	TRBJ2-1	.	TGTGCCACCAGAGAGGGTTCCAATGAGCAGTTCTTC	CATREGSNEQFF
TRBV28	.	TRBJ2-5	.	TGTGCCAGCAGTTCTGCCAGCCACCCCCTTCAAGAGACCCAGTACTTC	CASSSASHPLQETQYF
TRBV9	.	TRBJ1-2	.	TGTGCCAGCAGTGGAGGGGGGGTTAGCTATGGCTACACCTTC	CASSGGGVSYGYTF
TRBV19	.	TRBJ2-7	.	TGTGCCAGTAGTTCCCCGGGACGGAGCTACGAGCAGTACTTC	CASSSPGRSYEQYF
TRBV6-5	TRBD1	TRBJ2-1	.	TGTGCCAGCAGCGGGGGGGGACAGGGGAATGAGCAGTTCTTC	CASSGGGQGNEQFF